A single sample gave rise to the 30 T cell receptor beta chains below, sequenced in a study of blood T cell repertoires in COVID-19. The method was immunoSEQ multiplex PCR; TCRdb's version includes in-frame clones alone and lacks a portion of them. The data show some 150,000 clones, with about three quarters seen just once and 2.5% to 3% held by the top ten. What was sequenced was PBMCs or T cells enriched from blood (not recorded which). The receptors here all came from a woman in her forties or fifties who had recovered from COVID-19.

The chain employs TRBV7-9 and TRBJ1-1; possible D gene TRBD1, 5 bases. This CDR3 comprises 15 residues. Looked up from germline, CDR1 is SEHNR and CDR2 is FQNEAQ (reference sequence). V gave up 4 bases and J gave up 2 bases, with 14 bases separating them. CDR3 sequence (DNA): TGTGCCAGCAGCTCCAGACTCAGGGCAAACACTGAAGCTTTCTTT. Amino acid sequence: CASSSRLRANTEAFF.

The chain links TRBV19 to TRBJ2-7; D possibly corresponds to TRBD2 (5 bases). Germline CDR1 LNHDA, CDR2 SQIVND (reference sequence). Trimming took off 3 bases at V and 2 bases at J, with 11 bases between the two ends. The CDR3 is 14 amino acids. Written as DNA, the CDR3 is TGTGCCAGTAGTATCCGCGACGGGACCTACGAGCAGTACTTC. It encodes CASSIRDGTYEQYF.

The chain couples TRBV20-1 to TRBJ1-2; D is ambiguous. CDR3 length: 11 amino acids. Trimming took off 1 base at V and 7 bases at J, with 7 bases between the two ends. Germline CDR1 is DFQATT and CDR2 is SNEGSKA (reference sequence). In nucleotides, the CDR3 is TGCAGTGCTAGAGTCGGGTCTGGCTACACCTTC. Its translation is CSARVGSGYTF.

The chain combines TRBV5-1 with TRBJ1-3, with D possibly matching TRBD1 (6 bases). The germline V gene has CDR1 SGHRS and CDR2 YFSETQ. This CDR3 is 16 amino acids long. Trimming stripped 2 bases from V and 0 bases from J, with 12 bases between. CDR3 in amino acids: CASSFQDSDSGNTIYF. CDR3 nucleotides: TGCGCCAGCAGCTTCCAGGACAGTGACTCTGGAAACACCATATATTTT.

The V and J genes are TRBV3-1 (or the pseudogene TRBV3-2) and TRBJ1-2; 7 bases are shared with TRBD1. J lost 1 base, V lost 3 bases, and 2 bases had no gene match. Per the germline V gene, CDR1 is LGHDT and CDR2 is YNNKEL (reference sequence). The length of the CDR3 is 14 residues. The CDR3 sequence: CASSHQGVNYGYTF. The DNA of the CDR3 is TGTGCCAGCAGCCACCAGGGGGTTAACTATGGCTACACCTTC.

The table lists this clone with a few counts. This sequence joins TRBV5-4 and TRBJ2-1, with 12 positions matching TRBD2. The V gene end was trimmed by 5 bases and the J gene end by 4 bases; junction bases not matched to a gene: 16. This CDR3 spans 19 amino acids. Germline V CDR1 and CDR2: SGHNT, YYREEE (reference sequence). The CDR3 spells CASSPRESSGRARYNEQFF. The CDR3 nucleotides read TGTGCCAGCAGTCCCAGGGAGTCTAGCGGGAGGGCCCGGTACAATGAGCAGTTCTTC.

The gene calls are TRBV3-1 (or the pseudogene TRBV3-2) and TRBJ2-1; D not certain. The CDR3 sequence is 12 residues long. The germline CDR1 and CDR2 sequences are LGHDT and YNNKEL (reference sequence). V was clipped by 6 bases and J by 6 bases, with 9 bases between them. The CDR3 DNA sequence: TGTGCCAGCAGTCAGGATTTCAATGAGCAGTTCTTC. Protein: CASSQDFNEQFF.

The J gene is TRBJ1-5, the V gene TRBV6-1; D perhaps matches TRBD1 (6 bases). The CDR3 runs to 18 residues. Germline loops: CDR1 MNHNS, CDR2 SASEGT. V gave up 4 bases and J gave up 2 bases, with 21 bases separating them. The CDR3 reads CASSGLWGGDAGNQPQHF. The CDR3 DNA is TGTGCCAGCAGTGGACTGTGGGGGGGCGACGCCGGCAATCAGCCCCAGCATTTT.

As DNA, the CDR3 is TGTGCCAGCTCGCTTGGACTAGCGGGAGAGGAGCAGTACTTC. This sequence encodes CASSLGLAGEEQYF. The rearrangement links TRBV9 to TRBJ2-7, with 13 bases fitting TRBD2. Germline CDR1 and CDR2: SGDLS and YYNGEE. Trimming cost V 7 bases and J 7 bases; bases outside gene matches: 8. The CDR3 length is 14 residues.

The chain has TRBV12-3 or TRBV12-4 and TRBJ1-3, with 7 bases that match TRBD1. The junction had 5 bases not matched to a gene; V was cut back by 7 bases and J by 5 bases. This CDR3 comprises 13 residues. The CDR3 loop is CASTLQGRNTIYF. In nucleotides, the CDR3 is TGTGCCAGCACCCTACAGGGGAGAAACACCATATATTTT.

This clone has more than one count but fewer than ten. Mismatch with germline at one junction end may stem from a read error. The gene calls are TRBV7-9 and TRBJ1-1; D gene uncertain. The germline gives CDR1 SEHNR, CDR2 FQNEAQ (reference sequence). This CDR3 is built from 13 residues. The CDR3 loop reads CAGSYRTISEAFF. The CDR3 DNA reads TGTGCCGGCAGCTATAGGACTATTTCTGAAGCTTTCTTT.

This chain connects TRBV11-2 to TRBJ2-2, with D possibly being TRBD1 (6 bases). There are 14 residues in the CDR3. Germline V gives CDR1 SGHAT, CDR2 FQNNGV. Trimming removed 1 base at V and 4 bases at J, with 7 bases between. CDR3: CASSLGQATGELFF. The CDR3 DNA reads as TGTGCCAGCAGCTTAGGACAGGCCACCGGGGAGCTGTTTTTT.

The V call is TRBV11-3, the J call TRBJ2-3; 11 bases fit TRBD2. In germline, CDR1 is SGHNT, CDR2 YENEEA. This CDR3 is built from 17 residues. With V trimmed by 6 bases and J by 5 bases, 13 bases remained unmatched. CDR3 sequence: CASSSSSGRYQGDTQYF. In DNA form, the CDR3 reads TGTGCCAGCAGTTCATCTAGCGGGAGGTACCAGGGAGATACGCAGTATTTT. The full variable domain, with the rest looked up from reference TRBV11-3 and TRBJ2-3, is EAGVVQSPRYKIIEKKQPVAFWCNPISGHNTLYWYLQNLGQGPELLIRYENEEAVDDSQLPKDRFSAERLKGVDSTLKIQPAELGDSAVYLCASSSSSGRYQGDTQYFGPGTRLTVL.

The chain is built from TRBV25-1 and TRBJ2-7, with 11 bases matching TRBD2. The V segment lost 2 bases and the J segment 5 bases; nucleotides outside the gene matches: 8. Germline V gene lookup returns CDR1 MGHDK and CDR2 SYGVNS. The CDR3 has 16 amino acids. CDR3 coding DNA: TGTGCCAGCAGTGAAGTTGGTAGCGGGAGGGAGGACGAGCAGTACTTC. Its protein is CASSEVGSGREDEQYF.

The chain joins TRBV19 to TRBJ1-2; no definite D call. V shed 4 bases and J shed 2 bases, with 11 bases lying between them. Germline assignment: CDR1 LNHDA and CDR2 SQIVND (reference sequence). The CDR3 runs 14 residues. In DNA form, the CDR3 reads TGTGCCAGTAGTACTCCCTTGGAGAACTATGGCTACACCTTC. This encodes CASSTPLENYGYTF.

The rearrangement uses TRBV5-1 and TRBJ1-1, with TRBD1 matching over 8 bases. Germline trimming cut 4 bases from V and 4 bases from J; bases unmatched to any gene: 3. This CDR3 is 13 amino acids long. Looked up from germline, CDR1 is SGHRS and CDR2 is YFSETQ. CDR3 in DNA: TGCGCCAGCAGCGCCAGGGGGCCCACTGAAGCTTTCTTT. It specifies CASSARGPTEAFF.

V gene TRBV10-3 combines with J gene TRBJ1-1, with no clear D. Trimming took 2 bases from V and 2 from J, leaving 9 bases between them. Per germline, CDR1 ENHRY and CDR2 SYGVKD. CDR3 length: 14 residues. The CDR3 sequence is CAISEVRGNTEAFF. Here the CDR3 DNA reads TGTGCCATCAGTGAGGTACGGGGTAACACTGAAGCTTTCTTT.

This clone showed up just once. The chain couples TRBV7-9 to TRBJ2-3; 13 bases line up with TRBD2. The V segment lost 4 bases and the J segment 4 bases; nucleotides outside the gene matches: 5. Germline V gene data show CDR1 as SEHNR and CDR2 as FQNEAQ (reference sequence). This CDR3 has 16 amino acids. CDR3 protein: CASSSGLAGVADTQYF. CDR3 DNA: TGTGCCAGCAGCTCCGGACTAGCGGGAGTTGCAGATACGCAGTATTTT.

This chain links TRBV2 with TRBJ1-5; D uncertain. This CDR3 has 14 residues. V lost 4 bases, J lost 3 bases, and 10 bases lay in between. Germline assignment: CDR1 SNHLY and CDR2 FYNNEI. The CDR3 protein is CASSVGLVNQPQHF. CDR3 sequence (DNA): TGTGCCAGCAGTGTAGGACTGGTCAATCAGCCCCAGCATTTT.

J is TRBJ2-3 and V is TRBV21-1; the D segment call TRBD1 is taken from the table without a DNA check. TRBV21-1 is a known pseudogene. The CDR3 length is 14 residues. The CDR3 spells CASSTDRVTDTQYF. In DNA form, the CDR3 reads TGTGCCAGCAGTACGGACAGGGTAACAGATACGCAGTATTTT.

The rearrangement joins TRBV5-1 to TRBJ1-4, with D tentatively TRBD1 (6 bases). The V gene lost 4 bases and the J gene lost 12 bases, with 22 bases spanning the gap. There are 15 residues in the CDR3. Germline CDR1 SGHRS, CDR2 YFSETQ. DNA of the CDR3: TGCGCCAGCAGCCGATCGGGACAAGGAACCGGCGAACTGTTTTTT. This codes for CASSRSGQGTGELFF.

In its sample, this clone was seen a few times. V and J are TRBV27 and TRBJ1-5; 7 nucleotides match TRBD1. CDR1 is MNHEY and CDR2 is SMNVEV in the germline V gene (reference sequence). V lost 6 bases, J lost 2 bases, and 13 bases stayed unmatched. This CDR3 region has 17 residues. CDR3 nucleotides: TGTGCCAGCAGACGGGGACAGAGAGAACTAGGCAATCAGCCCCAGCATTTT. It codes for CASRRGQRELGNQPQHF.

This clone is a singleton in its sample. Given the absence of the conserved phenylalanine or tryptophan at the CDR3 end, a read error is likely. The limits of the CDR3 on the DNA are not certain, so only TCRdb's listed CDR3 is given. The chain is built from TRBV21-1 and TRBJ2-7; no DNA check was done on the table's D call, TRBD1. TRBV21-1 is shown as a pseudogene. The CDR3 region is 12 residues in length, termini included. The CDR3 spells CASSTKGTGGEN.

V usage is TRBV19 and J usage is TRBJ1-1; possible D gene TRBD1, 6 bases. The CDR3 consists of 12 residues. Germline loops: CDR1 LNHDA, CDR2 SQIVND (reference sequence). The V end was cut by 6 bases, the J end by 3 bases, with 8 bases between. CDR3 nucleotides: TGTGCCAGTAGGGACAGCTACACTGAAGCTTTCTTT. This gives the protein CASRDSYTEAFF. The variable domain in full, completed from reference TRBV19 and TRBJ1-1, reads DGGITQSPKYLFRKEGQNVTLSCEQNLNHDAMYWYRQDPGQGLRLIYYSQIVNDFQKGDIAEGYSVSREKKESFPLTVTSAQKNPTAFYLCASRDSYTEAFFGQGTRLTVV.

The genes are TRBV5-1 and TRBJ1-5; D gene ambiguous. CDR3 size: 19 residues. Trimming left V 0 bases short and J 0 bases short, with 19 bases between. Germline lookup yields CDR1 SGHRS and CDR2 YFSETQ. Written as DNA, the CDR3 is TGCGCCAGCAGCTTGGGTGCAGTTCTGCGGCACTATAGCAATCAGCCCCAGCATTTT. It yields the protein CASSLGAVLRHYSNQPQHF.

This clone was seen more than once but under ten times. This chain joins TRBV29-1 and TRBJ2-7, with TRBD2 identical over 11 bases. The CDR3 runs to 17 residues. CDR1 SQVTM and CDR2 ANQGSEA come from the germline V gene. V lost 3 bases, J lost 0 bases, and 10 bases stayed unmatched. CDR3: CSVDGVSGRGTSYEQYF. CDR3 nucleotides: TGCAGCGTTGATGGGGTTAGCGGGAGGGGGACCTCCTACGAGCAGTACTTC.

This chain links TRBV19 with TRBJ1-2, with 9 bases that match TRBD1. Germline V gene data show CDR1 as LNHDA and CDR2 as SQIVND (reference sequence). With 6 bases clipped from V and 4 bases from J, the junction kept 9 bases outside the gene matches. CDR3 size: 15 residues. The CDR3 nucleotides are TGTGCCAGTAGGCAAACAGGGGGCGCCTTCTATGGCTACACCTTC. This gives the protein CASRQTGGAFYGYTF.

The count of this clone is one. The rearrangement joins TRBV19 to TRBJ2-1; TRBD2 might be the D (5 bases). The CDR3 is made up of 14 amino acids. CDR1 is LNHDA, CDR2 SQIVND, per germline (reference sequence). The germline V and J ends were trimmed by 1 base and 5 bases, with 9 bases remaining between them. The CDR3 region has the DNA TGTGCCAGTAGTATAGTGGACTTCAACAATGAGCAGTTCTTC. Its translation is CASSIVDFNNEQFF.

J is TRBJ2-2 and V is TRBV7-9; D unclear. CDR1 and CDR2 from the germline V gene are SEHNR and FQNEAQ (reference sequence). This CDR3 is built from 16 residues. The V end was cut by 6 bases, the J end by 0 bases, with 14 bases between. The CDR3 here is CASRSRDAANTGELFF. The CDR3 nucleotides are TGTGCCAGCAGGTCCCGTGACGCGGCGAACACCGGGGAGCTGTTTTTT.

The chain is built from TRBV6-1 and TRBJ1-5; D possibly corresponds to TRBD1 (5 bases). V was pared by 3 bases and J by 5 bases, with 8 bases between. From germline, CDR1 is MNHNS and CDR2 SASEGT. This CDR3 spans 13 amino acids. This CDR3 reads CASSEQGYQPQHF. In DNA form, the CDR3 reads TGTGCCAGCAGTGAGCAGGGCTATCAGCCCCAGCATTTT.